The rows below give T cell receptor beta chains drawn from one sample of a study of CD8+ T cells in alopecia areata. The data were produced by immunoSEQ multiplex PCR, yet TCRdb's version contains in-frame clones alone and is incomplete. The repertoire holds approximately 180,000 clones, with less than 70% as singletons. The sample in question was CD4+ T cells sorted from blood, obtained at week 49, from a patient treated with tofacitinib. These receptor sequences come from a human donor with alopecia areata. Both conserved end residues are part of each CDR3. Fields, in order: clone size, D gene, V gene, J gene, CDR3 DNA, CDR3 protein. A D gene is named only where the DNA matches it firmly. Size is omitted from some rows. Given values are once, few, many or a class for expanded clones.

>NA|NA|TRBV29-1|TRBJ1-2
TGCAGCGTTGTTGTCCTAACGGGGGGCTACACCTTC
CSVVVLTGGYTF
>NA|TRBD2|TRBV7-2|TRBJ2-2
TGTGCCAGCCGACTCGGGGGGTCCACCGGGGAGCTGTTTTTT
CASRLGGSTGELFF
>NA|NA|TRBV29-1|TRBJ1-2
TGCAGCGCCCGGGAACAGTTATATGGCTACACCTTC
CSAREQLYGYTF
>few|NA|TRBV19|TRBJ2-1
TGTGCCAGTAGTATGGAGACAACTCTTATCGGTGAGCAGTTCTTC
CASSMETTLIGEQFF
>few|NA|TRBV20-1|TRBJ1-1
TGCAGTGCAGCAACAGGGTGGGTTGCTTTCTTT
CSAATGWVAFF
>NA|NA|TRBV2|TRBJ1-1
TGTGCCAGCAGTGAGGGTGTCGAAGCTTTCTTT
CASSEGVEAFF
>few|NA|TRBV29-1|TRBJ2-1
TGCAGCGTCAACGGGGCGGGGCGGAAACTTGAGCAGTTCTTC
CSVNGAGRKLEQFF
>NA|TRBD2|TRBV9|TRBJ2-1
TGTGCCAGCAGCGTAGACCTAGCGGGGGGGCCTGAGCAGTTCTTC
CASSVDLAGGPEQFF
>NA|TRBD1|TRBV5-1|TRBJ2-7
TGCGCCAGCAGCCCGTGGACAGGGCTAGGGTACGAGCAGTACTTC
CASSPWTGLGYEQYF
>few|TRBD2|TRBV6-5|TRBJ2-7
TGTGCCAGCAGAGCGGGGTCCGAGCAGTACTTC
CASRAGSEQYF
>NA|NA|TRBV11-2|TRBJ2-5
TGTGCCAGCAGCTTAGATCGACTCGGGGAGACCCAGTACTTC
CASSLDRLGETQYF
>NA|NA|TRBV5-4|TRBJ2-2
TGTGCCAGCAGCTTGATTGCCCAGGGTGATGGGGAGCTGTTTTTT
CASSLIAQGDGELFF
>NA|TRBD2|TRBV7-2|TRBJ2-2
TGTGCCAGCAGACTTCTAGCGGAAGAAAGGCTGTTTTTT
CASRLLAEERLFF
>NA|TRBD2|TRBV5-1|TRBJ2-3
TGCGCCAGCAGCCCGGGGGGACTCACAGATACGCAGTATTTT
CASSPGGLTDTQYF
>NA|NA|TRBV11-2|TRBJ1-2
TGTGCCAGCAGCTTAGCCCCTCAACAGGGCGGCTACACCTTC
CASSLAPQQGGYTF
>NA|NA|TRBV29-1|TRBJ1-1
TGCAGCGTTGTAAGGGGGTTGAACACTGAAGCTTTCTTT
CSVVRGLNTEAFF
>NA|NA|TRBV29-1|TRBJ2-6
TGCAGCGTTGAGTCTTCCTCTGGGGCCAACGTCCTGACTTTC
CSVESSSGANVLTF
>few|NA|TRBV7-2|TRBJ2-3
TGTGCCAGCAGCCCAAGACAGATAGCCACAGATACGCAGTATTTT
CASSPRQIATDTQYF
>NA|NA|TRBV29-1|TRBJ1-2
TGCAGCGCCCACGGAGTGGGGGGCTACACCTTC
CSAHGVGGYTF
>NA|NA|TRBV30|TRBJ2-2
TGTGCCTGGCAGGGGGGGACCGGGGAGCTGTTTTTT
CAWQGGTGELFF
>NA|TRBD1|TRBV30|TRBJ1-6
TGTGCCTGGAGTCTAGGACAGGGCAGCTCCTATAATTCACCCCTCCACTTT
CAWSLGQGSSYNSPLHF
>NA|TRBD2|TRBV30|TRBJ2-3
TGTGCCTGGAGTGTCGGGTGGAACGGGGGGGTAACGCAGTATTTT
CAWSVGWNGGVTQYF
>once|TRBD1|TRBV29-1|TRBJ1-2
TGCAGCGCCCGTGGGGCAGGGGGGGACTATGGCTACACCTTC
CSARGAGGDYGYTF
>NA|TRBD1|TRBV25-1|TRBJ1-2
TGTGCCAGCAGTGACCCCTTAGGGAGGGGGCATGGCTACACCTTC
CASSDPLGRGHGYTF
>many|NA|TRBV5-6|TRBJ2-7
TGTGCCAGCTCTTACCCGGCGGACTACGAGCAGTACTTC
CASSYPADYEQYF
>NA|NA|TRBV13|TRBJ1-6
TGTGCCAGCAGCTTCGAGGGGAGAAACTCACCCCTCCACTTT
CASSFEGRNSPLHF
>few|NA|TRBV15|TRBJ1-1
TGTGCCACCAGCAGAGATCCTGGGGACACTGAAGCTTTCTTT
CATSRDPGDTEAFF
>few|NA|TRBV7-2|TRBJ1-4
TGTGCCAGCAGCCCTTCACGACCGGGAACTGAAAAACTGTTTTTT
CASSPSRPGTEKLFF
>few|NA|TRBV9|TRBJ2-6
TGTGCCAGCAGCTCTTTGGGTGCCTCTGGGGCCAACGTCCTGACTTTC
CASSSLGASGANVLTF
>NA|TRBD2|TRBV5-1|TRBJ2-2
TGCGCCAGCAGCTTGGCCAACAGACTAGCGGGGGCGATCCGTCCGTTTACCGGGGAGCTGTTTTTT
CASSLANRLAGAIRPFTGELFF
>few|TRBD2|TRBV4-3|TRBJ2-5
TGCGCCAGCAGCCCAGAGGTAGCGGGGGGGCTGGAGACCCAGTACTTC
CASSPEVAGGLETQYF
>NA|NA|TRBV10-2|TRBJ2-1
TGCGCCAGCAGTGAGGGAGCGGTGGGCGGAAATGAGCAGTTCTTC
CASSEGAVGGNEQFF
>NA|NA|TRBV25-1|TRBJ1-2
TGTGCCAGCAGAGACAGGTTGGATGGCTACACCTTC
CASRDRLDGYTF
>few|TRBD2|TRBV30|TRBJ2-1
TGTGCCTGGAGTCGGCCTAGCGGGTTAACAAATGAGCAGTTCTTC
CAWSRPSGLTNEQFF
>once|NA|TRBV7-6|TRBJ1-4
TGTGCCAGCAGCCGACCAGGGCAGGGAAATGAAAAACTGTTTTTT
CASSRPGQGNEKLFF
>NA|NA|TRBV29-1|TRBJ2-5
TGCAGCGTTGAGGGAGTTCGGGAGACCCAGTACTTC
CSVEGVRETQYF
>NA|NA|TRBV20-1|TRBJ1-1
TGCAGTGCCCGAAATGGCAGGGCAGCTTTCTTT
CSARNGRAAFF
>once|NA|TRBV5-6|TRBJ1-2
TGTGCCAGCAGCTTGACTGGGGTGAACTATGGCTACACCTTC
CASSLTGVNYGYTF
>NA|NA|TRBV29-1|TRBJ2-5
TGCAGCGTTCAGGGGGGGGGAAAGGAGACCCAGTACTTC
CSVQGGGKETQYF
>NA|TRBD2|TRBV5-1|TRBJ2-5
TGCGCCAGCAGCTCGGGGGGGACTGCCGGTGAGAAGACCCAGTACTTC
CASSSGGTAGEKTQYF
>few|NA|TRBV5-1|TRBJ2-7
TGCGCCAGCAGCTTGTCTGGGGTCGGCTACGAGCAGTACTTC
CASSLSGVGYEQYF
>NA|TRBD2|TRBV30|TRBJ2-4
TGTGCCTGGAGTGAGCGGGGGGTTAGCAAAAACATTCAGTACTTC
CAWSERGVSKNIQYF
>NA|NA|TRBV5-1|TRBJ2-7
TGCGCCAGCAGCTTGCGGGGGGCGGGGACCAACTACGAGCAGTACTTC
CASSLRGAGTNYEQYF